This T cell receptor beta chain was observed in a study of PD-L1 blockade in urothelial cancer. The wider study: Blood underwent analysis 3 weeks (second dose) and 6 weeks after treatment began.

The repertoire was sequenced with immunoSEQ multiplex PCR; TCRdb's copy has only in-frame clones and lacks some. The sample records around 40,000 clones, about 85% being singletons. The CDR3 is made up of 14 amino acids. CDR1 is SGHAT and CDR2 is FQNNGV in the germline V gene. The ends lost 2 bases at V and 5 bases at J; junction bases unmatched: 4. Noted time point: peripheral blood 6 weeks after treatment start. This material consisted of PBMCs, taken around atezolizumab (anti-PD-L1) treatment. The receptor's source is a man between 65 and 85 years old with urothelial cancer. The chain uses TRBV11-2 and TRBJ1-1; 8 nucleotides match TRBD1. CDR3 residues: CASSLWQGATEAFF. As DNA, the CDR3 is TGTGCCAGCAGCTTATGGCAGGGGGCAACTGAAGCTTTCTTT.